Below, 18 T cell receptor beta chains from the same sample are listed, as sequenced in a study of post-analysis software for immune sequencing data. These receptors' targets are unknown. Built from TCR beta cDNA, the libraries had unique molecular identifiers in them. Each CDR3 protein is one row after TCRdb ran MiXCR on the PCR reads. The sample holds approximately 730,000 distinct CDR3 sequences, about 43% seen once. Study results and limitations: Controls showed lower frequencies than patients for a handful of TRBV segments, and TRBV5-6, TRBV5-1 and TRBV20-1 were among these.

Source material: blood. The receptors were sampled from a girl aged 10-17 years with multiple sclerosis.

In its sample, this clonotype was seen once. The chain carries TRBV15 and TRBJ1-2; weak D call: TRBD1 (5 bases). V was shortened by 0 bases and J by 4 bases, with 18 bases between the two germline ends. CDR1 and CDR2 from the germline V gene are LNHNV and YYDKDF (reference sequence). The CDR3 is 17 residues long. Written as DNA, the CDR3 is TGTGCCACCAGCAGAGATGTCGGGGCCCCGGGGACCTATGGCTACACCTTC. As protein: CATSRDVGAPGTYGYTF.

This clonotype has only a few counts. This rearrangement joins TRBV12-3 or TRBV12-4 to TRBJ1-4, with 9 positions matching TRBD1. Germline trimming cut 6 bases from V and 5 bases from J; bases unmatched to any gene: 4. The CDR3 is made up of 14 amino acids. This chain's CDR3 is CASRLGTGNEKLFF. DNA for the CDR3: TGTGCCAGCAGGCTCGGGACAGGGAATGAAAAACTGTTTTTT.

The CDR3 bases are TGTGCCAGCGAGAGCAGGGGAACCTCCTACGAGCAGTACTTC. This gives the protein CASESRGTSYEQYF. The chain combines TRBV6-6 with TRBJ2-7; TRBD1 might be the D (6 bases). The CDR3 runs 14 residues. Germline lookup yields CDR1 MNHNY and CDR2 SVGAGI (reference sequence). Trimming took 8 bases from V and 0 from J, leaving 14 bases between them.

This clonotype appeared a few times. The V and J genes are TRBV5-1 and TRBJ2-7, with 7 bases aligning to TRBD1. V lost 4 bases to trimming and J lost 5 bases; unmatched junction nucleotides: 9. The length of the CDR3 is 14 residues. Germline lookup yields CDR1 SGHRS and CDR2 YFSETQ. In DNA, the CDR3 is TGCGCCAGCAGCCCCGCGGACAGGTCCCACGAGCAGTACTTC. The encoded protein is CASSPADRSHEQYF.

On this clonotype: Mismatch with germline at one junction end may stem from a read error. The chain employs TRBV13 and TRBJ2-7, with D unresolved. The CDR3 is 13 amino acids. Germline values: CDR1 PRHDT, CDR2 FYEKMQ (reference sequence). CDR3 nucleotide sequence: TGTGCCAGTAGCTTAGGCCGAGGCGGCGAGCAGTACTTC. Encoded protein: CASSLGRGGEQYF.

J is TRBJ2-3 and V is TRBV29-1; no clear D. Trimming stripped 8 bases from V and 3 bases from J, with 15 bases between. Germline lookup yields CDR1 SQVTM and CDR2 ANQGSEA. CDR3 size: 13 residues. The CDR3 bases are TGCAGCCTGCGACTCCTTCCTACAGATACGCAGTATTTT. Protein: CSLRLLPTDTQYF.

This rearrangement joins TRBV12-3 or TRBV12-4 to TRBJ2-5; D remains unclear. V was clipped by 3 bases and J by 1 base, with 15 bases between them. The CDR3 length is 16 residues. The CDR3 coding sequence is TGTGCCAGCAGTTTCCCCCAGCGATGGGTCCAAGAGACCCAGTACTTC. Translated: CASSFPQRWVQETQYF.

The table lists this clonotype with a few counts. This chain links TRBV20-1 with TRBJ1-2; 7 bases agree with TRBD1. The CDR3 loop spans 15 amino acids. Germline loops: CDR1 DFQATT, CDR2 SNEGSKA (reference sequence). V was clipped by 6 bases and J by 1 base; unmatched bases: 11. The CDR3 reads CSARGESGFNYGYTF. The DNA of the CDR3 is TGCAGTGCCAGGGGGGAGTCCGGGTTTAACTATGGCTACACCTTC.

The chain couples TRBV28 to TRBJ2-7; 9 bases align to TRBD1. The germline CDR1 and CDR2 sequences are MDHEN and SYDVKM. CDR3 length: 17 residues. After removal of 8 bases from V and 7 bases from J, the junction contained 21 bases not matched to a gene. The CDR3 nucleotides are TGTGCCAGCCCAAAAAGGGACAGGGAAAAGCCTCTCGGTGAGCAGTACTTC. Translation: CASPKRDREKPLGEQYF.

V and J are TRBV2 and TRBJ2-1; TRBD2 matches 7 bases. The last part of the DNA fits TRBJ2-7 better; the J call may be wrong. The CDR3 is made up of 15 amino acids. Germline V lookup: CDR1 SNHLY, CDR2 FYNNEI. The CDR3 DNA is TGTGCCAGCGCGGGAGAGTGGGCTAGCGGCTACGAGCAGTACTTC. It yields the protein CASAGEWASGYEQYF.

This chain uses TRBV7-2 with TRBJ2-5; 8 bases are shared with TRBD2. Germline V gene lookup returns CDR1 SGHTA and CDR2 FQGNSA. Unmatched junction bases numbered 12, after V lost 4 bases and J lost 11 bases. The CDR3 consists of 14 residues. As DNA, the CDR3 is TGTGCCAGCAGCTGGGATAGCGGGGTTTTGGAGCAGTACTTC. It yields the protein CASSWDSGVLEQYF.

This chain links TRBV20-1 with TRBJ2-7; the D gene is possibly TRBD2 (6 bases). Germline CDR1 DFQATT, CDR2 SNEGSKA (reference sequence). The V gene lost 5 bases and the J gene lost 0 bases, with 8 bases spanning the gap. The CDR3 runs to 12 residues. The CDR3, as DNA: TGCAGTGCTTTGACTAGCTCCTACGAGCAGTACTTC. Translated, it gives CSALTSSYEQYF.

This clonotype turned up a few times. V usage is TRBV28 and J usage is TRBJ2-5, with D possibly TRBD1 on 6 matching bases. V lost 3 bases and J 5 bases, leaving 16 bases between the germline ends. The CDR3 spans 15 residues. Germline assignment: CDR1 MDHEN and CDR2 SYDVKM. CDR3 DNA sequence: TGTGCCAGCAGTTTCCGGGACACCCGCTGGGAGACCCAGTACTTC. Its protein product is CASSFRDTRWETQYF.

On this clonotype itself: The junction does not match germline at one end; this may be a read error. The V and J genes are TRBV7-9 and TRBJ2-5; no clear D. The CDR3 is made up of 12 amino acids. Germline assignment: CDR1 SEHNR and CDR2 FQNEAQ (reference sequence). As DNA, the CDR3 is TGTGCCAGCGGCTTAATCGAAGAGACCCAGTACTTC. Protein product: CASGLIEETQYF.

The chain employs TRBV15 and TRBJ1-2, with 11 bases lining up with TRBD1. This CDR3 spans 13 amino acids. The ends lost 3 bases at V and 6 bases at J; junction bases unmatched: 0. The germline gives CDR1 LNHNV, CDR2 YYDKDF (reference sequence). The CDR3 DNA reads TGTGCCACCAGCAGGGACAGGGGGCATGGCTACACCTTC. Amino acids: CATSRDRGHGYTF. Using reference TRBV15 and TRBJ1-2 for the parts outside the CDR3, the full variable domain is DAMVIQNPRYQVTQFGKPVTLSCSQTLNHNVMYWYQQKSSQAPKLLFHYYDKDFNNEADTPDNFQSRRPNTSFCFLDIRSPGLGDTAMYLCATSRDRGHGYTFGSGTRLTVV.

The gene calls are TRBV7-6 and TRBJ2-3; possible D gene TRBD1, 5 bases. V was pared by 6 bases and J by 2 bases, with 12 bases between. Looked up from germline, CDR1 is SGHVS and CDR2 is FNYEAQ. The length of the CDR3 is 14 residues. DNA for the CDR3: TGTGCCAGCAGTTACCGCAGGGACACAGATACGCAGTATTTT. Protein: CASSYRRDTDTQYF.

This sequence joins TRBV5-1 and TRBJ2-3; 11 positions agree with TRBD2. V lost 3 bases and J lost 8; bases outside the gene matches: 14. This CDR3 has 17 residues. CDR1 is SGHRS and CDR2 is YFSETQ in the germline V gene. The CDR3 is CASSWTTSGARGGTQYF. As DNA, the CDR3 is TGCGCCAGCAGCTGGACGACTAGCGGGGCCCGAGGGGGTACGCAGTATTTT. Filled out from reference TRBV5-1 and TRBJ2-3, the complete variable domain reads KAGVTQTPRYLIKTRGQQVTLSCSPISGHRSVSWYQQTPGQGLQFLFEYFSETQRNKGNFPGRFSGRQFSNSRSEMNVSTLELGDSALYLCASSWTTSGARGGTQYFGPGTRLTVL.

CDR3 loop: CSATGRSTDTQYF. DNA for the CDR3: TGCAGTGCTACCGGGAGGAGCACAGATACGCAGTATTTT. V gene TRBV20-1 combines with J gene TRBJ2-3; 7 bases agree with TRBD2. Germline V gene lookup returns CDR1 DFQATT and CDR2 SNEGSKA (reference sequence). The CDR3 loop spans 13 amino acids. The V segment lost 4 bases and the J segment 0 bases; nucleotides outside the gene matches: 1.